Below, 8 T cell receptor beta chains from the same sample are listed, as sequenced in a study of T-cell reconstitution after alpha-beta-depleted transplantation in children. A TCRbeta library incorporating unique molecular identifiers was prepared. TCRdb reprocessed the PCR reads with MiXCR, giving one entry per CDR3 protein. The repertoire holds 600,000 to 700,000 distinct CDR3 sequences, with approximately 14% as singletons. The specimen was PBMCs, collected before TCRalphabeta/CD19-depleted stem cell transplant. These TCRs come from a girl aged 2 to 9 with congenital amegakaryocytic thrombocytopenia, due to receive a stem cell transplant.

This clonotype was seen at least ten times. This chain uses TRBV28 with TRBJ2-7; D not resolved. Germline V CDR1 and CDR2: MDHEN, SYDVKM. Trimming stripped 6 bases from V and 5 bases from J, with 17 bases between. This CDR3 comprises 14 residues. The CDR3 nucleotides are TGTGCCAGCAGCCCGAACTATTCTTCCCACGAGCAGTACTTC. Protein product: CASSPNYSSHEQYF.

This clonotype has a count of ten or more. The chain has TRBV5-1 and TRBJ2-5; TRBD2 is a possible D gene (5 bases). The CDR3 sequence is 15 residues long. Trimming shortened V by 0 bases and J by 1 base, and 10 bases separated the two germline ends. CDR1 and CDR2 from the germline V gene are SGHRS and YFSETQ. CDR3 residues: CASSLETTLQETQYF. In nucleotides, the CDR3 is TGCGCCAGCAGCTTGGAGACTACGCTCCAAGAGACCCAGTACTTC.

This clonotype was recorded a few times. The J gene is TRBJ2-7, the V gene TRBV12-3 or TRBV12-4; the D gene is possibly TRBD2 (5 bases). CDR3 size: 15 residues. The V end lost 6 bases, the J end lost 0 bases, and 15 bases lay between the germline ends. This CDR3 reads CASSSSGEGSYEQYF. The CDR3 coding sequence is TGTGCCAGCAGCTCCAGCGGAGAGGGCTCCTACGAGCAGTACTTC.

The genes are TRBV10-3 and TRBJ2-7; D gene unclear. Germline CDR1 is ENHRY and CDR2 is SYGVKD. Trimming took off 0 bases at V and 5 bases at J, with 11 bases between the two ends. CDR3 size: 14 residues. CDR3 loop: CAISESTLLHEQYF. As DNA, the CDR3 is TGTGCCATCAGTGAGTCGACCCTTCTGCACGAGCAGTACTTC.

This clonotype was counted at least ten times. The CDR3 nucleotides read TGCAGTGCTAGACCTCTTCTAGCGGGAGTAACCTACGAGCAGTACTTC. This gives the protein CSARPLLAGVTYEQYF. The V gene is TRBV20-1, the J gene TRBJ2-7; 10 bases are shared with TRBD2. This CDR3 region has 16 residues. The V and J ends lost 2 bases and 2 bases, in that order; junction bases with no gene match: 9. Germline values: CDR1 DFQATT, CDR2 SNEGSKA (reference sequence).

This clonotype was counted at least ten times. The rearrangement joins TRBV20-1 to TRBJ2-7, with 7 bases identical to TRBD1. The CDR3 extends over 16 amino acids. With 3 bases clipped from V and 0 bases from J, the junction kept 11 bases outside the gene matches. CDR1 is DFQATT, CDR2 SNEGSKA, per germline (reference sequence). CDR3 DNA sequence: TGCAGTGCTAGGGGACAACACCGGGACAGCTCCTACGAGCAGTACTTC. Residues: CSARGQHRDSSYEQYF.

This clonotype was observed a few times. V usage is TRBV18 and J usage is TRBJ2-4, with 10 bases lining up with TRBD2. CDR3 length: 15 residues. V shed 3 bases, J shed 5 bases, and the junction held 4 bases outside the gene matches. Germline CDR1 reads KGHSH; CDR2 reads LQKENI. The CDR3 sequence is CASSPPGTSENIQYF. In nucleotides, the CDR3 is TGTGCCAGCTCACCTCCCGGGACTAGCGAAAACATTCAGTACTTC.

Many counts were recorded for this clonotype. The chain carries TRBV25-1 and TRBJ2-2; D is possibly TRBD1 (5 bases). Germline V lookup: CDR1 MGHDK, CDR2 SYGVNS. CDR3 length: 15 residues. Trimming cost V 10 bases and J 1 base, with 16 bases left between them. CDR3 sequence reads: CATCKTDMNTGELFF. In DNA, the CDR3 is TGTGCCACCTGTAAGACAGATATGAACACCGGGGAGCTGTTTTTT. Looking up the rest from reference TRBV25-1 and TRBJ2-2 gives the full variable domain: EADIYQTPRYLVIGTGKKITLECSQTMGHDKMYWYQQDPGMELHLIHYSYGVNSTEKGDLSSESTVSRIRTEHFPLTLESARPSHTSQYLCATCKTDMNTGELFFGEGSRLTVL.